This TCR beta chain was profiled in a study of T cells in Graves' hyperthyroidism and ophthalmopathy (dated by TCRdb to the late 2010s). Regarding the research as a whole: Peripheral blood samples were taken at the time of initial diagnosis, prior to any treatment. A discovery cohort of about a hundred patients, 43 with Graves' ophthalmopathy and about 60 with stable Graves' hyperthyroidism, was used to find distinguishing TCR V-J signatures. Once sampling was done, hyperthyroidism patients were given methimazole at a starting dose of 30 mg daily, whereas ophthalmopathy patients were given high-dose intravenous methylprednisolone. The 100 discovery patients were randomly split 7:3 into training and test sets. In six Graves' hyperthyroidism patients, the study also compared T-cell repertoires from thyroid tissue with T-cell repertoires from blood. According to the paper, TCR Vbeta CDR3 sequencing was carried out on approximately 140 peripheral blood samples, which came from 40 to 45 ophthalmopathy, 75 to 80 hyperthyroidism and some 17 progressor patients. An independent validation cohort of around 20 hyperthyroidism patients and approximately 15 patients who later progressed to ophthalmopathy tested prospective prediction of ophthalmopathy. General conclusions and limits of the study: Most expanded thyroid clonotypes (frequency above 0.001) were also detected in blood, a finding suggesting that blood repertoires may reflect thyroid immune responses. In validation, the model predicted progression to ophthalmopathy a median of around 6.5 months before onset, with about 67% sensitivity and about 72% specificity. Sample size was not statistically predetermined, and blinding of investigators to group allocation was not performed. A 13 V-J signature model separated ophthalmopathy from stable hyperthyroidism, with approximately 87% sensitivity and just under 84% specificity in cross-validation and 80%/75% in testing.

This clonotype was seen ten or more times. Its specific antigen is unknown. Base quality data are lacking; no much larger clone is found one base away. The TCR beta CDR3 regions were amplified from the RNA transcripts. A first-round RT-PCR of the TCR CDR3 used the HTBI primer set with the Qiagen OneStep RT-PCR kit. The libraries were constructed in a second round of multiplex PCR and then size-selected and purified. Sequencing of the libraries was done on an Illumina HiSeq2000 using paired-end 100 bp reads. Per the authors' processing: SOAPnuke was used to process the raw data, with reads discarded if the reads contained adapters or uncalled bases, had a mean Phred below 15, or lacked an exact constant-primer or identifier match. COPE v1.2.5 was used to merge high-quality paired reads, and clonotypes were defined as unique nucleotide sequences. MiTCR v1.1 was used to align the clonotypes against IMGT TRBV, TRBD and TRBJ reference segments. Only V-J combinations with frequency above 0.0001, covering about 99% of repertoires, were analysed. A TCS score was defined as the ratio of F50 (clonal expansion) to E x V (chaos), with BLOSUM62-based TCRdist applied between CDR3 peptides within each V-J. Welch's t-statistics and random forest reduced roughly 500 V-J features to 13, which were used in a naive Bayes classifier (R e1071). The public reads were reprocessed in TCRdb via fastp at Q25 and MiXCR, keeping in-frame beta chains. For every CDR3 protein sequence, its rows merge into one entry that carries the most common genes and DNA. None of the V and J calls come from the authors' own analysis; TCRdb made them. Here the sample has some 140,000 distinct CDR3 sequences; roughly a fifth occur a single time. The ten largest clones capture over 60% of the sample.

The germline V gene yields SGHRS for CDR1 and YFSETQ for CDR2. Measured from the cysteine to the phenylalanine, the CDR3 is 15 residues long. Just the 45-base CDR3 DNA is kept, in frame starting at base 1. At the junction V is shortened by 5 bases and J by 0 bases, with 15 bases in between. Hyperthyroidism patients were aged 18 to 65 years and newly diagnosed, with disease duration of less than 2 months. Exclusion was applied to patients with uncontrolled infections, other autoimmune diseases, pregnancy or lactation. Diagnoses relied on clinical symptoms, serum thyroxine and TRAb, thyroid ultrasound and orbital computed tomography. For progressor patients, blood was drawn at the first diagnosis of hyperthyroidism, before any ophthalmopathy symptoms had appeared. PBMCs were separated from roughly 10 ml of fresh peripheral blood using Ficoll-Paque density gradient centrifugation. Patients classed as progressors first received a Graves' hyperthyroidism diagnosis and then went on to develop ophthalmopathy during follow-up. Trizol reagent was used to extract total RNA, and RNA quality was then checked on an Agilent 2100 Bioanalyzer.

Sequencing used blood. This receptor was taken from a woman between 50 and 59 years old with Graves' hyperthyroidism that later progressed to Graves' ophthalmopathy. The rearranged segments are TRBV5-1 and TRBJ2-7; a tentative D match to TRBD2 spans 6 bases. CDR3 sequence: CASRSGTFASYEQYF. Read as DNA, the sequence is TGCGCCAGCAGGTCCGGGACTTTCGCCTCCTACGAGCAGTACTTC.